The T cell receptor beta chain described here comes from a study of blood T cell repertoires in COVID-19. The J segment lost 4 bases and the V segment lost 3 bases, leaving 2 bases of the junction unmatched. The germline V gene has CDR1 LGHNA and CDR2 YSLEER. This CDR3 region has 15 residues. The method was immunoSEQ multiplex PCR; TCRdb's version includes in-frame clones alone and lacks a portion of them. The sample contains around 250,000 clones, about nine tenths of which appear only once. Sequencing was carried out using PBMCs or T cells enriched from blood (not recorded which). The chain employs TRBV4-3 and TRBJ1-3; 11 bases map to TRBD1. The sequence was collected from a human donor in a cohort exposed to, infected with or recovered from COVID-19 (not recorded which). The donor label of this sample is uncertain. This CDR3 is CASSQDRGQGNTIYF. The CDR3 DNA is TGCGCCAGCAGCCAGGACAGGGGGCAAGGAAACACCATATATTTT.